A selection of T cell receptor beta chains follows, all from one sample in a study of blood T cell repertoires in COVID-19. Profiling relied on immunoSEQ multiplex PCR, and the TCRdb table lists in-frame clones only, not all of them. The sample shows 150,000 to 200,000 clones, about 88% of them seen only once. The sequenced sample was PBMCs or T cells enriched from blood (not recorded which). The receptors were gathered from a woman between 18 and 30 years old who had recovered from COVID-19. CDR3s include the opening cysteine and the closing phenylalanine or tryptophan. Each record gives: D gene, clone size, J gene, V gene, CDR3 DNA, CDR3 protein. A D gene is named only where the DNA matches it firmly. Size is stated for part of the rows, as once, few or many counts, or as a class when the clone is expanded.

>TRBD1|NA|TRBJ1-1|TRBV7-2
TGTGCCAGCAGCTCTACAGGGGCGGTGAACACTGAAGCTTTCTTT
CASSSTGAVNTEAFF
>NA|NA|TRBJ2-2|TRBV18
TGTGCCAGCTCACCAAATCCCGGCGCGGCCCCGGGTACCGGGGAGCTGTTTTTT
CASSPNPGAAPGTGELFF
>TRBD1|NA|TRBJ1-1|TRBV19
TGTGCCAGTAGTATCGGGACAGGGAAAGAAGCTTTCTTT
CASSIGTGKEAFF
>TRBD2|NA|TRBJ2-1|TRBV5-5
TGTGCCAGCAGCTTGTTGTCGGGGGGGCCTGGTAATGAGCAGTTCTTC
CASSLLSGGPGNEQFF
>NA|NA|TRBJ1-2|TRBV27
TGTGCCAGCAGTTTACAGCAGGGCAGCTTCTATGGCTACACCTTC
CASSLQQGSFYGYTF
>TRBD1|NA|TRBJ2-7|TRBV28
TGTGCCAGCACCGCAGGGGGACAGGGATTGTTCGAGCAGTACTTC
CASTAGGQGLFEQYF
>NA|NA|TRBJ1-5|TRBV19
TGTGCCAGTATCGATCAGGTTAGCAATCAGCCCCAGCATTTT
CASIDQVSNQPQHF
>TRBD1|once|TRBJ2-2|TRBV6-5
TGTGCCAGCAGTCTAGACAGGGGGCGCACCGGGGAGCTGTTTTTT
CASSLDRGRTGELFF
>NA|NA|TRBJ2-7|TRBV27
TGTGCCAGCAGTTTTGGGCTAGCCGAGTCCTACGAGCAGTACTTC
CASSFGLAESYEQYF
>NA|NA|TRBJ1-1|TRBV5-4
TGTGCCAGCACCAAGGGGGGGTCGGAAGCTTTCTTT
CASTKGGSEAFF
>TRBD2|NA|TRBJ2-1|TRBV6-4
TGTGCCAGCAGTGAAAGAGACGGGGGGGAGCAGTTCTTC
CASSERDGGEQFF
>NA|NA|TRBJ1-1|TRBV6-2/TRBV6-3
TGTGCCAGCAGTTGGGGGCCCTCCCGTGAAGCTTTCTTT
CASSWGPSREAFF
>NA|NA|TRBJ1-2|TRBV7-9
TGTGCCAGCAGTCCAGAGGAGGGTTTTGGTGGCTACACCTTC
CASSPEEGFGGYTF
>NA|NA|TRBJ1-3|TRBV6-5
TGTGCCAGCAGGAACACCGGGAGCTCTGGAAACACCATATATTTT
CASRNTGSSGNTIYF
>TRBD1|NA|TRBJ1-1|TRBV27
TGTGCCAGCAGTTCCCACAGGGGGGAGGACACTGAAGCTTTCTTT
CASSSHRGEDTEAFF
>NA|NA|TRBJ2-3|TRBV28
TGTGCCACCCGAAAGCGTACGCAGTATTTT
CATRKRTQYF
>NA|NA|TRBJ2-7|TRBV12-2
TGTGCAAGTCGTCTCTACCTCCGGACGGGAGGTTATCTATACGAGCAGTACTTC
CASRLYLRTGGYLYEQYF
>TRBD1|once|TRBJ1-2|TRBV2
TGTGCCAGCACCTCGACAGGGTCAGGGTGGGAATATGGCTACACCTTC
CASTSTGSGWEYGYTF
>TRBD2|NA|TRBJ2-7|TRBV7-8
TGTGCCAGCAGCTCGCGACGGGAGGGAGGCGAGCAGTACTTC
CASSSRREGGEQYF
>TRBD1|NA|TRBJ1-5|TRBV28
TGTGCCGCACGGGAGGGGGCAAATAGGCAGCCCCAGCATTTT
CAAREGANRQPQHF
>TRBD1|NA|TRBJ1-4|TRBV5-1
TGCGCCAGCAGCTTGAGGGAGGGACAGGGGATGGAAAAACTGTTTTTT
CASSLREGQGMEKLFF
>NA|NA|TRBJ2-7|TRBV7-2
TGTGCCAGCAGCGCCCAGTTAGGGAGGAACGAACAGTACTTC
CASSAQLGRNEQYF
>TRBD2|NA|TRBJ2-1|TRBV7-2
TGTGCCAGCAGCTTAGCACTAGCGGGACCTTTGGGGGTCTTC
CASSLALAGPLGVF
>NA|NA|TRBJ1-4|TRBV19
TGTGCCAGTAGTATACGGCAGGGCAGTGAAAAACTGTTTTTT
CASSIRQGSEKLFF
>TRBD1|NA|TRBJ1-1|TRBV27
TGTGCCAGCAGTCCAGGACAGGCGGACACTGAAGCTTTCTTT
CASSPGQADTEAFF
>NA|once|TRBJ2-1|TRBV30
TGTGCCTGGAGTGCCAGGGGCAATGAGCAGTTCTTC
CAWSARGNEQFF
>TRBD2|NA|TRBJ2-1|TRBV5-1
TGCGCCAGCAGCTTCGGGGGGGCCGGGTACAATGAGCAGTTCTTC
CASSFGGAGYNEQFF
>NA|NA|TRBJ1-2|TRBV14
TGTGCCAGCAGCCAAAAACCCAGGAACTATGGCTACACCTTC
CASSQKPRNYGYTF
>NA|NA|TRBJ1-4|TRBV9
TGTGCCAGCAGCGAGGAGTGGGGGGATGAAAAACTGTTTTTT
CASSEEWGDEKLFF
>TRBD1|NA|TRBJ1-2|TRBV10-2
TGCGCCAGCAGCCCACAGGGGCTGGAAGGCTACACCTTC
CASSPQGLEGYTF
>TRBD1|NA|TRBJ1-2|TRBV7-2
TGTGCCAGCAGCCTAAAGGGACAGGGAAACTATGGCTACACCTTC
CASSLKGQGNYGYTF
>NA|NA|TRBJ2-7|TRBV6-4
TGTGCCAGTCACGACAGGAGGTTCTCCTACGAGCAGTACTTC
CASHDRRFSYEQYF
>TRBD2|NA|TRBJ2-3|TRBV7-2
TGTGCCAGCAGCTTCGGACTAGCGGCAGATACGCAGTATTTT
CASSFGLAADTQYF
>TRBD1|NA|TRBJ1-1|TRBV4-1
TGCGCCAGCAGCCACACAGGGGGCAACACTGAAGCTTTCTTT
CASSHTGGNTEAFF
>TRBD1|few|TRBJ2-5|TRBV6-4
TGTGCCAGCAGTGAAGTGTCAGGGGGCCTAGAGACCCAGTACTTC
CASSEVSGGLETQYF
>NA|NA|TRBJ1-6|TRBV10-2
TGCGCCAGCAGTGAGACCACAGGGAAGGGAAATTCACCCCTCCACTTT
CASSETTGKGNSPLHF
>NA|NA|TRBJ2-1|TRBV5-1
TGCGCCAGCAGCCGTCGGGGTAGTTACAATGAGCAGTTCTTC
CASSRRGSYNEQFF
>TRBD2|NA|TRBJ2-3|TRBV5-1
TGCGCCAGCAGCTCGCTAGCGGGCGCGGAAAGAGATACGCAGTATTTT
CASSSLAGAERDTQYF
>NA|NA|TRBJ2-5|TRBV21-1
TGTGCCAGCAGCAACCCCCCCGGGACTTCCCCGGGAGAGACCCAGTACTTC
CASSNPPGTSPGETQYF
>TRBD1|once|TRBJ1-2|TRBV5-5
TGTGCCAGCAGCTTCCCGGGACAGGGCTATGGCTACACCTTC
CASSFPGQGYGYTF
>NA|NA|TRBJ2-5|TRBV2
TGTGCCAGCAGAGATGTTGGGGGGGCCCAAGAGACCCAGTACTTC
CASRDVGGAQETQYF
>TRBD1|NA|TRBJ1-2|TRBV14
TGTGCCAGCAGCCCAGGGGGTCTTGGTGGCTACACCTTC
CASSPGGLGGYTF
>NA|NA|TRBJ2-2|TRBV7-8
TGTGCCAGCAGCCCCTACACCGGGGAGCTGTTTTTT
CASSPYTGELFF
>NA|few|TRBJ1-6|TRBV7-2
TGTGCCAGCAGCTTAGCGGTCCAATCTATTAATTCACCCCTCCACTTT
CASSLAVQSINSPLHF
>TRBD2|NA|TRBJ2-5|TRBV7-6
TGTGCCAGCAGCTCCCATTTGGCGGGGGGGCCAATCAACTTC
CASSSHLAGGPINF
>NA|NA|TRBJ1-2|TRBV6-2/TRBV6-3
TGTGCCAGCAGTCGCGGGAATCTCTATGGCTACACCTTC
CASSRGNLYGYTF
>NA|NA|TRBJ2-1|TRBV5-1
TGCGCCAGCAGCTTGGCCGGAGGCCTCCTAGGGAATGAGCAGTTCTTC
CASSLAGGLLGNEQFF
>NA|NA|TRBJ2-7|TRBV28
TGTGCCAGCAGCAACCCCAGGGTAGGGGACAACGAGCAGTACTTC
CASSNPRVGDNEQYF
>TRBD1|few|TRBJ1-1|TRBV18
TGTGCCAGCTCACCAGGGACAGCTAACACTGAAGCTTTCTTT
CASSPGTANTEAFF
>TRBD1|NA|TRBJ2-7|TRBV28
TGTGCCAGCAGAGCCCCCGGGACAGGGACCTACGAGCAGTACTTC
CASRAPGTGTYEQYF
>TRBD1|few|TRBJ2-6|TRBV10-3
TGTGCCATCAGCAGGACAGGGGAAAGATCTGGGGCCAACGTCCTGACTTTC
CAISRTGERSGANVLTF
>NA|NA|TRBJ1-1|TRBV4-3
TGCGCCAGCAGCCAAGAGAATCTCCTAGGCACTGAAGCTTTCTTT
CASSQENLLGTEAFF
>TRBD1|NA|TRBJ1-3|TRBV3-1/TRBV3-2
TGTGCCAGCAGCCTCCCCAAGGGGGCCGCTGGAAACACCATATATTTT
CASSLPKGAAGNTIYF
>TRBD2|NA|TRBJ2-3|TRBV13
TGTGCCAGCAGCTTAGCCCCTAGCGGAATCACAGATACGCAGTATTTT
CASSLAPSGITDTQYF
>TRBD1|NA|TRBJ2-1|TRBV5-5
TGTGCCAGCAGCTTGGAATCAGGGGGCGTTTTGAATGAGCAGTTCTTC
CASSLESGGVLNEQFF
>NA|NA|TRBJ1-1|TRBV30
TGTGCCTGGAGTGGTCGTACTGAAGCTTTCTTT
CAWSGRTEAFF